Given below is one T cell receptor beta chain in context. No cognate antigen has been identified for it. The sample holds no much larger clone one base away, and base qualities are not on file. Receptors were amplified or captured by the immunoSEQ multiplex PCR assay. In TCRdb, the immuneACCESS table is reduced to in-frame sequences with V and J assigned. These tables do not hold every clone; where another copy was compared, an unresolved V gene accounts for under half, and the others remain unexplained. The sample profile shows under 85,000 clones; 90% to 95% of them were found once. The leading ten clones occupy around 1.3% of the sample. The data stem from a study of control samples from healthy donors and cancer patients (TCRdb year 2020). The CDR3 goes from the cysteine to the phenylalanine over 16 residues. The read is trimmed to its CDR3 DNA, 48 bases read in frame from base 1. The germline V and J ends show losses of 4 bases and 0 bases respectively, and no gene match explains 7 bases of the junction. The germline V gene supplies CDR1 SGHDN and CDR2 FVKESK.

This clonotype was obtained from a woman aged 40 to 55 with lung cancer. The source material was PBMCs. The rearrangement combines TRBV14 with TRBJ1-1; TRBD1 agrees with 8 junctional bases. The bases are TGTGCCAGCAGCCGGGGACAGGAGATCATGAACACTGAAGCTTTCTTT. Translated, it reads CASSRGQEIMNTEAFF.